Listed here are 31 T cell receptor beta chains from one sample, sequenced in a study of CD8+CD57+ T cells in acquired aplastic anemia (dated by TCRdb to 2016 to 2018). Sequencing instrument: Illumina HiSeq 2000. Profiling of TCR beta VDJ combinations and CDR3 sequences used genomic DNA as the template. The public reads were run again by TCRdb, first through fastp at Q25 and then through MiXCR, and only productive beta chains were kept. Entries that share a CDR3 protein sequence are merged under the most common genes and DNA. Across this sample there are about 170,000 distinct CDR3 sequences, with 55% to 75% seen only once. 45% to 50% of the sample is taken by the ten largest. Sequenced input: sorted CD4+, CD8+, or CD8+CD57+ T cells (not recorded which) from PBMCs. The source is a human donor in good health.

The chain joins TRBV7-6 to TRBJ2-7, with D uncertain. Per the germline V gene, CDR1 is SGHVS and CDR2 is FNYEAQ. V was cut by 5 bases and J by 4 bases, with 15 bases left in between. The CDR3 sequence is 14 residues long. CDR3 amino acids: CASSQAEDGYEQYF. The CDR3 DNA reads as TGTGCCAGCAGCCAAGCTGAGGACGGATACGAGCAGTACTTC.

The chain has TRBV9 and TRBJ2-2, with D unclear. Germline V gene lookup returns CDR1 SGDLS and CDR2 YYNGEE. The CDR3 covers 13 residues. With 2 bases removed from V and 6 bases from J, the gap between germline ends came to 8 bases. In nucleotides, the CDR3 is TGTGCCAGCAGCGTCCTAGGGTCCGGGGAGCTGTTTTTT. It yields the protein CASSVLGSGELFF. Together with reference TRBV9 and TRBJ2-2, the CDR3 gives the full variable domain: DSGVTQTPKHLITATGQRVTLRCSPRSGDLSVYWYQQSLDQGLQFLIQYYNGEERAKGNILERFSAQQFPDLHSELNLSSLELGDSALYFCASSVLGSGELFFGEGSRLTVL.

This clonotype was recorded many times. The chain carries TRBV4-1 and TRBJ2-3; D ambiguous. Germline values: CDR1 MGHRA, CDR2 YSYEKL. Trimming shortened V by 5 bases and J by 2 bases, and 11 bases separated the two germline ends. The CDR3 has 14 residues. CDR3 sequence (DNA): TGCGCCAGCAGCGAGGCTAGGGACACAGATACGCAGTATTTT. Encoded protein: CASSEARDTDTQYF.

V and J are TRBV25-1 and TRBJ2-1; TRBD2 aligns across 9 bases. Losses at the gene ends were 7 bases for V and 5 bases for J; bases not matched to a gene: 6. The CDR3 is 14 residues long. CDR1 and CDR2 (germline): MGHDK, SYGVNS. The CDR3: CASKTSGSHNEQFF. The CDR3 DNA follows: TGTGCCAGCAAGACTAGCGGCTCACACAATGAGCAGTTCTTC.

This clonotype was seen just once. Written as DNA, the CDR3 is TGCAGCGTTGAGAGGACTAGTTTAGATACGCAGTATTTT. Protein sequence: CSVERTSLDTQYF. The chain has TRBV29-1 and TRBJ2-3; the match to TRBD2 covers 7 bases. Losses at the gene ends were 3 bases for V and 5 bases for J; bases not matched to a gene: 5. Germline lookup yields CDR1 SQVTM and CDR2 ANQGSEA. The length of the CDR3 is 13 residues.

Many counts were recorded for this clonotype. J is TRBJ1-1 and V is TRBV7-9; D call uncertain. V was trimmed by 2 bases and J by 1 base, leaving 5 bases between them. Per germline, CDR1 SEHNR and CDR2 FQNEAQ (reference sequence). The length of the CDR3 is 13 residues. CDR3 loop: CASSLIENTEAFF. The CDR3 region has the DNA TGTGCCAGCAGCTTAATAGAGAACACTGAAGCTTTCTTT.

This clonotype has only one observation. A junction boundary mismatches the germline segment, possibly from a read error. The chain recombines TRBV10-1 with TRBJ2-1; D could derive from TRBD1 or TRBD2 (5 bases each). The length of the CDR3 is 10 residues. Germline values: CDR1 WNHNN, CDR2 SYGVQD (reference sequence). CDR3 coding DNA: TGCGCCAGCCGAGGGGCGGGCAATGGTTTC. This encodes CASRGAGNGF.

The J gene is TRBJ1-2, the V gene TRBV20-1; D is uncertain. The CDR3 totals 12 residues. Per germline, CDR1 DFQATT and CDR2 SNEGSKA (reference sequence). With 6 bases removed from V and 2 bases from J, the gap between germline ends came to 10 bases. This CDR3 is CSAYQLNYGYTF. The DNA for the CDR3 is TGCAGTGCCTACCAGTTAAACTATGGCTACACCTTC.

This clonotype appeared many times. The chain is built from TRBV7-8 and TRBJ1-6; 9 nucleotides line up with TRBD1. Trimming at V came to 8 bases and at J to 9 bases, leaving 2 bases not matched to a gene. Germline assignment: CDR1 SGHVS and CDR2 FQNEAQ. The length of the CDR3 is 12 residues. The CDR3 spells CASGQGTSPLHF. CDR3 in DNA: TGTGCCAGCGGACAGGGGACTTCACCCCTCCACTTT.

The sample holds one count of this clonotype. The chain couples TRBV9 to TRBJ2-3; the D is unclear. The CDR3 spans 15 residues. Germline lookup yields CDR1 SGDLS and CDR2 YYNGEE. V lost 4 bases, J lost 6 bases, and 18 bases lay in between. The CDR3 protein is CASSQPGSRADTQYF. CDR3 coding DNA: TGTGCCAGCAGCCAACCCGGGTCCCGTGCGGATACGCAGTATTTT.

The table lists this clonotype with a few counts. The chain is built from TRBV6-2 or TRBV6-3 and TRBJ1-2, with 7 bases that match TRBD1. The trim removed 6 bases at V and 5 bases at J, leaving 6 bases unmatched. In germline, CDR1 is MNHEY, CDR2 SVGEGT. The CDR3 consists of 13 residues. The CDR3 is CASSPGTEYGYTF. The CDR3, as DNA: TGTGCCAGCAGCCCTGGGACAGAATATGGCTACACCTTC.

The chain links TRBV20-1 to TRBJ2-7; TRBD1 matches at 8 bases. Trimming cost V 3 bases and J 1 base; bases outside gene matches: 2. Per germline, CDR1 DFQATT and CDR2 SNEGSKA (reference sequence). The length of the CDR3 is 13 residues. The CDR3: CSARGQESYEQYF. The DNA of the CDR3 is TGCAGTGCTAGGGGACAGGAATCCTACGAGCAGTACTTC.

This clonotype was observed at least ten times. The chain uses TRBV19 and TRBJ2-4, with TRBD1 as a possible D gene (6 bases). V was cut by 3 bases and J by 0 bases, with 15 bases left in between. The CDR3 consists of 17 residues. Germline assignment: CDR1 LNHDA and CDR2 SQIVND (reference sequence). The CDR3 DNA follows: TGTGCCAGTAGTATGGGAGCAGGGGATTTAGCCAAAAACATTCAGTACTTC. This sequence encodes CASSMGAGDLAKNIQYF.

The CDR3 region is CASQPPGPNTGELFF. In nucleotides, the CDR3 is TGCGCCTCTCAGCCGCCGGGACCGAACACCGGGGAGCTGTTTTTT. This rearrangement joins TRBV10-1 to TRBJ2-2; D may match TRBD1 or TRBD2 (5 bases each). V lost 11 bases and J 0 bases, leaving 16 bases between the germline ends. The CDR3 has 15 amino acids. CDR1 and CDR2 (germline): WNHNN, SYGVQD (reference sequence).

The V and J genes are TRBV24-1 and TRBJ2-7, with TRBD2 matching 10 bases. Germline CDR1 reads KGHDR; CDR2 reads SFDVKD. The CDR3 covers 15 residues. The junction had 5 bases not matched to a gene; V was cut back by 4 bases and J by 3 bases. CDR3 region: CATSDRTSGHYEQYF. The CDR3 nucleotides are TGTGCCACCAGTGACCGGACTAGCGGACACTACGAGCAGTACTTC.

This clonotype has more than one count but fewer than ten. This chain joins TRBV7-8 and TRBJ1-2; a weak D match, TRBD1 (5 bases). The CDR3 is made up of 18 amino acids. The germline V gene encodes CDR1 SGHVS and CDR2 FQNEAQ. Trimming removed 1 base from V and 5 bases from J, with 23 bases in between. This chain's CDR3 is CASSLELNLPREGYGYTF. The CDR3, as DNA: TGTGCCAGCAGCTTAGAACTGAATTTGCCCAGGGAAGGTTATGGCTACACCTTC.

This clonotype was counted a few times. This chain links TRBV7-9 with TRBJ2-7; 8 nucleotides align to TRBD2. V trimming: 5 bases; J trimming: 4 bases; junction bases outside the gene matches: 10. The CDR3 spans 15 residues. Per germline, CDR1 SEHNR and CDR2 FQNEAQ (reference sequence). CDR3: CASSLIGTSRYEQYF. The CDR3 DNA follows: TGTGCCAGCAGCCTCATCGGGACTAGTCGGTACGAGCAGTACTTC.

V is TRBV20-1 and J is TRBJ2-5; D is undetermined. V lost 2 bases and J 1 base, leaving 8 bases between the germline ends. The CDR3 sequence is 13 residues long. Germline-derived CDR1 and CDR2 are DFQATT and SNEGSKA (reference sequence). For the CDR3, the DNA is TGCAGTGCTAGAAATGCAGTCCAAGAGACCCAGTACTTC. Residues: CSARNAVQETQYF.

The rearrangement uses TRBV24-1 and TRBJ2-3; perhaps D is TRBD1 or TRBD2 (6 bases each). The V end was cut by 1 base, the J end by 2 bases, with 9 bases between. The CDR3 sequence is 15 residues long. The V gene's germline CDR1 is KGHDR and CDR2 SFDVKD. This chain's CDR3 is CATSDFGGHTDTQYF. The CDR3 DNA reads as TGTGCCACCAGTGATTTTGGGGGGCACACAGATACGCAGTATTTT.

The rearrangement uses TRBV7-8 and TRBJ2-7; no definite D call. V was trimmed by 1 base and J by 2 bases, leaving 3 bases between them. This CDR3 comprises 12 residues. CDR1 and CDR2 from the germline V gene are SGHVS and FQNEAQ. CDR3 coding DNA: TGTGCCAGCAGCTTAGACACCTACGAGCAGTACTTC. Its translation is CASSLDTYEQYF.

To note about this clonotype: It may be a read error: a sequence one base away is much more abundant. The chain uses TRBV19 and TRBJ2-7, with D maybe TRBD2 (6 bases). Per germline, CDR1 LNHDA and CDR2 SQIVND (reference sequence). The CDR3 is 15 residues long. Trimming removed 5 bases at V and 5 bases at J, with 19 bases between. The DNA for the CDR3 is TGTGCCAGTAGTTCGAGACTAGAAGCATCCCACGAGCAGTACTTC. Translating gives CASSSRLEASHEQYF.

CDR3 nucleotides: TGCAGTGCTAGACCCGAGACAGGGGACCACGAGCAGTACTTC. This codes for CSARPETGDHEQYF. The chain uses TRBV20-1 and TRBJ2-7; 8 bases match TRBD1. This CDR3 is built from 14 residues. Germline CDR1 and CDR2: DFQATT and SNEGSKA (reference sequence). With V trimmed by 2 bases and J by 5 bases, 8 bases remained unmatched.

The gene calls are TRBV7-9 and TRBJ2-7; D is undetermined. The germline CDR1 and CDR2 sequences are SEHNR and FQNEAQ (reference sequence). Trimming pared 4 bases from V and 3 bases from J, leaving 13 bases between. The CDR3 runs 14 residues. The CDR3 sequence: CASSSRAAFYEQYF. In nucleotides, the CDR3 is TGTGCCAGCAGCTCCCGGGCAGCCTTCTACGAGCAGTACTTC. Drawing the rest from reference TRBV7-9 and TRBJ2-7, the complete variable domain is DTGVSQNPRHKITKRGQNVTFRCDPISEHNRLYWYRQTLGQGPEFLTYFQNEAQLEKSRLLSDRFSAERPKGSFSTLEIQRTEQGDSAMYLCASSSRAAFYEQYFGPGTRLTVT.

The rearrangement links TRBV24-1 to TRBJ2-5; 7 bases fit TRBD2. The length of the CDR3 is 15 residues. V lost 2 bases, J lost 5 bases, and 7 bases stayed unmatched. CDR1 KGHDR and CDR2 SFDVKD come from the germline V gene. The CDR3 spells CATSDWRDGGETQYF. As DNA, the CDR3 is TGTGCCACCAGTGATTGGCGGGACGGGGGGGAGACCCAGTACTTC.

The J gene is TRBJ2-1, the V gene TRBV24-1, with D perhaps TRBD2 (5 bases). Looked up from germline, CDR1 is KGHDR and CDR2 is SFDVKD. CDR3 length: 15 amino acids. V was pared by 5 bases and J by 0 bases, with 10 bases between. The CDR3 loop reads CATSGRASSYNEQFF. CDR3 nucleotides: TGTGCCACCAGTGGGCGGGCTAGCTCCTACAATGAGCAGTTCTTC.

There are many counts of this clonotype. V and J are TRBV6-1 and TRBJ1-2; 9 nucleotides line up with TRBD1. The CDR3 contains 14 residues. CDR1 and CDR2 from the germline V gene are MNHNS and SASEGT. V gave up 1 base and J gave up 7 bases; unmatched junction bases: 4. The CDR3 bases are TGTGCCAGCAGTGAAGTCGGGACAGGGCTTGGCTACACCTTC. It encodes CASSEVGTGLGYTF.

To note about this clonotype: Its ends do not fully match the called genes, so a read error is possible. The chain carries TRBV7-8 and TRBJ1-4, with TRBD1 matching 8 bases. The CDR3 totals 15 residues. Germline V CDR1 and CDR2: SGHVS, FQNEAQ. In nucleotides, the CDR3 is TGTGCCAGCAGCTTAGGGACAGGGAGGAATGAAAAGCTGTTTTTT. Amino acid sequence: CASSLGTGRNEKLFF. Using reference TRBV7-8 and TRBJ1-4 for the parts outside the CDR3, the full variable domain is GAGVSQSPRYKVAKRGQDVALRCDPISGHVSLFWYQQALGQGPEFLTYFQNEAQLDKSGLPSDRFFAERPEGSVSTLKIQRTQQEDSAVYLCASSLGTGRNEKLFFGSGTQLSVL.

Note on this clonotype: A much larger clone differs by one base, so this may be a read error. V usage is TRBV5-6 and J usage is TRBJ2-1; D might be TRBD2 (5 bases). The CDR3 contains 14 residues. The V gene's germline CDR1 is SGHDT and CDR2 YYEEEE. Trimming pared 5 bases from V and 0 bases from J, leaving 9 bases between. The CDR3 bases are TGTGCCAGCAGGGACTGGGGCTCCTACAATGAGCAGTTCTTC. Translated: CASRDWGSYNEQFF.

This chain joins TRBV29-1 and TRBJ2-7; 9 bases match TRBD2. Germline V gene lookup returns CDR1 SQVTM and CDR2 ANQGSEA. The CDR3 extends over 18 amino acids. V shed 5 bases, J shed 3 bases, and the junction held 20 bases outside the gene matches. The CDR3 nucleotides read TGCAGCGTTTCCGGGACTAGCAAAGGAGGGGGAGGCTACTACGAGCAGTACTTC. Its translation is CSVSGTSKGGGGYYEQYF.

This clonotype occurred a few times. The chain couples TRBV7-9 to TRBJ2-7; maybe TRBD1 (6 bases). The CDR3 has 15 residues. Germline V gene lookup returns CDR1 SEHNR and CDR2 FQNEAQ (reference sequence). V lost 4 bases, J lost 1 base, and 14 bases lay in between. CDR3 DNA sequence: TGTGCCAGCAGCTCCTTGGACAGCTATTCCTACGAGCAGTACTTC. It is translated as CASSSLDSYSYEQYF. Full variable domain (outside the CDR3, taken from reference TRBV7-9 and TRBJ2-7): DTGVSQNPRHKITKRGQNVTFRCDPISEHNRLYWYRQTLGQGPEFLTYFQNEAQLEKSRLLSDRFSAERPKGSFSTLEIQRTEQGDSAMYLCASSSLDSYSYEQYFGPGTRLTVT.

V is TRBV7-2 and J is TRBJ2-5; 9 nucleotides line up with TRBD2. Germline CDR1 reads SGHTA; CDR2 reads FQGNSA. This CDR3 has 16 amino acids. V lost 1 base and J lost 7; bases outside the gene matches: 10. The CDR3 reads CASSLGGGGALGTQYF. CDR3 in DNA: TGTGCCAGCAGCTTAGGAGGCGGGGGGGCGTTAGGGACCCAGTACTTC.